This record looks at one T cell receptor (beta chain) sequence and its context. The sorting of naive CD8 T cells used the CD8+CD4-CCR7+CD45RA+ phenotype. Germline values: CDR1 SGHTA, CDR2 FQGNSA. Trimming cost V 3 bases and J 1 base, with 6 bases left between them. The CDR3 has 13 residues. This specimen comes from a study of molecular identifiers for immune sequencing clone quantification. From the PCR reads, TCRdb called clonotypes with MiXCR, one entry per CDR3 protein. The sample comprises about 320,000 distinct CDR3 sequences, 24% of which are singletons, and 0.65% to 0.75% rests with the top ten.

The sequence derives from a human donor in good health. Some libraries in this study had Jurkat cell RNA spiked in. The specimen was naive CD8+ T cells from blood, with Jurkat cell RNA spiked in. As for subset: FACS-sorted CD8+CD4-CCR7+CD45RA+ naive T cells. V usage is TRBV7-2 and J usage is TRBJ1-1; D is uncertain. The chain's CDR3 is CASSFLENTEAFF. CDR3 coding DNA: TGTGCCAGCAGCTTTCTGGAGAACACTGAAGCTTTCTTT. Based on the CDR3 plus reference TRBV7-2 and TRBJ1-1, the full variable domain is GAGVSQSPSNKVTEKGKDVELRCDPISGHTALYWYRQSLGQGLEFLIYFQGNSAPDKSGLPSDRFSAERTGGSVSTLTIQRTQQEDSAVYLCASSFLENTEAFFGQGTRLTVV.